Shown below are 17 T cell receptor beta chains from a single sample sequenced in a study of blood T cell repertoires in COVID-19. Only in-frame clones appear in the TCRdb table, and some are missing; sequencing was by immunoSEQ multiplex PCR. This sample has about 320,000 clones, with around 90% found just once. Sequenced input: PBMCs or T cells enriched from blood (not recorded which). These receptors came from a man in his 60s who had recovered from COVID-19.

V is TRBV5-4 and J is TRBJ2-3, with 8 bases matching TRBD2. V lost 1 base and J lost 0; bases outside the gene matches: 4. The CDR3 contains 16 residues. Per the germline V gene, CDR1 is SGHNT and CDR2 is YYREEE (reference sequence). This chain's CDR3 is CASSLRASGSTDTQYF. In nucleotides, the CDR3 is TGTGCCAGCAGCTTGAGAGCTAGCGGGAGCACAGATACGCAGTATTTT.

Points on this clone: The sample carries other DNA sequences with the same CDR3. DNA for the CDR3: TGCGCCAGCAGCTTACAGGGGGCTGATCAGCCCCAGCATTTT. This gives the protein CASSLQGADQPQHF. This sequence joins TRBV5-1 and TRBJ1-5; 9 bases match TRBD1. Looked up from germline, CDR1 is SGHRS and CDR2 is YFSETQ. CDR3 size: 14 residues. With V trimmed by 2 bases and J by 5 bases, 2 bases remained unmatched.

V and J are TRBV28 and TRBJ1-1, with D unresolved. The germline V and J ends were trimmed by 7 bases and 0 bases, with 12 bases remaining between them. Germline V CDR1 and CDR2: MDHEN, SYDVKM. The CDR3 consists of 14 residues. In DNA form, the CDR3 reads TGTGCCAGCACCCAACAGCTATTGAACACTGAAGCTTTCTTT. Protein: CASTQQLLNTEAFF.

This chain links TRBV6-5 with TRBJ1-1; tentatively, D is TRBD1 (6 bases). Germline CDR1 MNHEY, CDR2 SVGAGI. The CDR3 loop spans 12 amino acids. V gave up 6 bases and J gave up 5 bases, with 10 bases separating them. CDR3 bases: TGTGCCAGCAGGAGCAGGGGTACTGAAGCTTTCTTT. Its protein product is CASRSRGTEAFF.

The CDR3 DNA follows: TGTGCCAGCAGCGTAGCAACGGGACAGTCTAATGAAAAACTGTTTTTT. Translating gives CASSVATGQSNEKLFF. The chain recombines TRBV9 with TRBJ1-4; 7 bases fit TRBD1. Trimming at V came to 0 bases and at J to 3 bases, leaving 5 bases not matched to a gene. Germline assignment: CDR1 SGDLS and CDR2 YYNGEE. This CDR3 region has 16 residues.

The chain links TRBV5-6 to TRBJ2-7, with 8 positions matching TRBD1. CDR1 SGHDT and CDR2 YYEEEE come from the germline V gene. CDR3 length: 15 residues. V shed 3 bases, J shed 6 bases, and the junction held 11 bases outside the gene matches. The chain's CDR3 is CASSWWTGLSGEQYF. The DNA for the CDR3 is TGTGCCAGCAGCTGGTGGACAGGGCTTAGTGGCGAGCAGTACTTC.

The chain carries TRBV28 and TRBJ2-7; 8 bases align to TRBD1. The ends lost 3 bases at V and 3 bases at J; junction bases unmatched: 4. CDR3 length equals 14 residues. Germline V gene lookup returns CDR1 MDHEN and CDR2 SYDVKM. The CDR3 here is CASSFHTGGYEQYF. DNA for the CDR3: TGTGCCAGCAGTTTTCATACAGGGGGCTACGAGCAGTACTTC. The full variable domain, with the rest looked up from reference TRBV28 and TRBJ2-7, is DVKVTQSSRYLVKRTGEKVFLECVQDMDHENMFWYRQDPGLGLRLIYFSYDVKMKEKGDIPEGYSVSREKKERFSLILESASTNQTSMYLCASSFHTGGYEQYFGPGTRLTVT.

The chain combines TRBV28 with TRBJ2-1, with D unclear. The CDR3 runs to 17 residues. Trimming removed 4 bases at V and 1 base at J, with 17 bases between. From germline, CDR1 is MDHEN and CDR2 SYDVKM. The CDR3 region has the DNA TGTGCCAGCAGTTCACCCGGCGCGGCACCTTCCTACAATGAGCAGTTCTTC. It encodes CASSSPGAAPSYNEQFF.

The V call is TRBV28, the J call TRBJ2-6; TRBD1 agrees at 8 bases. The CDR3 length is 15 residues. Germline V gives CDR1 MDHEN, CDR2 SYDVKM. After removal of 4 bases from V and 4 bases from J, the junction contained 3 bases not matched to a gene. The CDR3 sequence: CASSSQGAGANVLTF. In nucleotides, the CDR3 is TGTGCCAGCAGTTCCCAGGGGGCGGGGGCCAACGTCCTGACTTTC.

This sequence joins TRBV19 and TRBJ1-2; D gene ambiguous. Germline loops: CDR1 LNHDA, CDR2 SQIVND (reference sequence). The V end was cut by 6 bases, the J end by 4 bases, with 15 bases between. CDR3 length equals 14 residues. The CDR3 spells CASSALAFFYGYTF. The CDR3 nucleotides read TGTGCCAGTAGCGCCCTTGCGTTCTTCTATGGCTACACCTTC.

The chain carries TRBV19 and TRBJ2-1, with 7 bases that match TRBD2. The V and J ends lost 3 bases and 9 bases, in that order; junction bases with no gene match: 14. This CDR3 comprises 16 residues. Germline CDR1 LNHDA, CDR2 SQIVND (reference sequence). In DNA form, the CDR3 reads TGTGCCAGTAGTATCGCTTGTGCGGGAGTTCTGTGTGAGCAGTTCTTC. This translates into CASSIACAGVLCEQFF.

The chain has TRBV19 and TRBJ1-1, with D uncertain. V was shortened by 7 bases and J by 5 bases, with 20 bases between the two germline ends. CDR3 length: 15 residues. Germline CDR1 LNHDA, CDR2 SQIVND (reference sequence). This chain's CDR3 is CASNPGSARRTEAFF. The CDR3 nucleotides read TGTGCCAGTAATCCGGGATCTGCTAGGAGGACTGAAGCTTTCTTT.

The chain uses TRBV28 and TRBJ1-6; 7 nucleotides match TRBD1. J lost 7 bases, V lost 6 bases, and 18 bases had no gene match. The length of the CDR3 is 18 residues. Germline loops: CDR1 MDHEN, CDR2 SYDVKM. The CDR3: CASSPPSSATGRNSPLHF. DNA of the CDR3: TGTGCCAGCAGCCCCCCTTCTAGTGCGACAGGGCGGAATTCACCCCTCCACTTT.

Of note for this clone: Other DNA variants within this sample encode the same CDR3. This chain links TRBV6-5 with TRBJ1-5, with 8 bases fitting TRBD1. Trimming at V came to 6 bases and at J to 6 bases, leaving 7 bases not matched to a gene. Germline CDR1 is MNHEY and CDR2 is SVGAGI. The CDR3 spans 14 residues. The CDR3 here is CASSQDRVAQPQHF. The CDR3 nucleotides read TGTGCCAGCAGCCAGGACAGGGTAGCTCAGCCCCAGCATTTT.

CDR3 sequence: CASSSHPNQPQHF. DNA of the CDR3: TGCGCCAGCAGCTCCCATCCCAATCAGCCCCAGCATTTT. The chain joins TRBV5-1 to TRBJ1-5, with D hard to call. In germline, CDR1 is SGHRS, CDR2 YFSETQ. The V and J ends lost 3 bases and 3 bases respectively, with 7 bases between them. The CDR3 totals 13 residues.

The V call is TRBV18, the J call TRBJ2-7; D not certain. V shed 5 bases and J shed 1 base, with 6 bases lying between them. This CDR3 has 12 residues. The germline CDR1 and CDR2 sequences are KGHSH and LQKENI. The chain's CDR3 is CASSSESYEQYF. CDR3 coding DNA: TGTGCCAGCTCATCTGAGTCCTACGAGCAGTACTTC.

V gene TRBV5-1 combines with J gene TRBJ1-2; 10 bases map to TRBD1. V shed 5 bases, J shed 4 bases, and the junction held 8 bases outside the gene matches. CDR3 length equals 15 residues. Germline V gene data show CDR1 as SGHRS and CDR2 as YFSETQ. The DNA for the CDR3 is TGCGCCAGCAGTTATGGGACAGGGGACCCCTATGGCTACACCTTC. It yields the protein CASSYGTGDPYGYTF.